The clone carrying this T cell receptor beta chain was observed once. The sample originates from a study of shared clonotypes between healthy human individuals. On the study more broadly: Three CD4 naive, three CD4 memory, two CD8 naive and one CD8 memory plate were used per donor.

This CDR3 has 14 amino acids. Germline V gene sequence: CDR1 SGHVS, CDR2 FQNEAQ. Trimming shortened V by 4 bases and J by 6 bases, and 16 bases separated the two germline ends. TCRdb's copy holds only in-frame clones and misses some; the assay was immunoSEQ multiplex PCR. The top ten clones hold under 2% of a sample with roughly 2.1 million clones, 93% of them seen once. Naivety among CD8 cells was defined by CD45RO negativity and positive CCR7 selection, thereby excluding terminally differentiated effector memory CD45RA+ cells. The sample was naive CD8+ T cells from PBMCs. This rearrangement joins TRBV7-8 to TRBJ2-7; perhaps TRBD1 as D (6 bases). The TCR was taken from a man aged 18 to 29 in good health. Some clones in this sample may be carry-over from other donors' samples. In nucleotides, the CDR3 is TGTGCCAGCAGCTCACCTACAGGGACGTCCGAGCAGTACTTC. Its translation is CASSSPTGTSEQYF.